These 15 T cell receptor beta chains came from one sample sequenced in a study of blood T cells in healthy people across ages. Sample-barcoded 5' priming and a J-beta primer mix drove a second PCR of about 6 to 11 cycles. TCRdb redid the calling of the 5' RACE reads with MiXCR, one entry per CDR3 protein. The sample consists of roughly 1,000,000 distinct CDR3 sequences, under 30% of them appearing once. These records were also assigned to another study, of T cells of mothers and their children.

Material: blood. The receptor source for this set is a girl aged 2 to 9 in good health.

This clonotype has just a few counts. CDR3 sequence: CASSMDRGPGNTIYF. In nucleotides, the CDR3 is TGTGCCAGCAGCATGGACAGGGGGCCTGGAAACACCATATATTTT. The V gene is TRBV7-2, the J gene TRBJ1-3; 11 nucleotides agree with TRBD1. The CDR3 covers 15 residues. The germline gives CDR1 SGHTA, CDR2 FQGNSA. V was clipped by 5 bases and J by 2 bases; unmatched bases: 2.

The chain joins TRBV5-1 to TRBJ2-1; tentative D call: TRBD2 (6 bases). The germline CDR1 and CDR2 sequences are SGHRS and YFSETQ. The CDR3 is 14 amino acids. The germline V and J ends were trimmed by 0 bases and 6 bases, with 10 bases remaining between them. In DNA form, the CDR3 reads TGCGCCAGCAGCTTGGAGGGAGGAACCAATGAGCAGTTCTTC. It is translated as CASSLEGGTNEQFF.

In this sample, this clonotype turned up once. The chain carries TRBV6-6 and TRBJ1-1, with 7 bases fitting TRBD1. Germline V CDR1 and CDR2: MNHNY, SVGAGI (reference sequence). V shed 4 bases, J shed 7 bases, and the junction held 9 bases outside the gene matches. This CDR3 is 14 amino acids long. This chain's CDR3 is CASSFTGEAGEAFF. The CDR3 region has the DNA TGTGCCAGCAGTTTCACAGGGGAGGCTGGTGAAGCTTTCTTT.

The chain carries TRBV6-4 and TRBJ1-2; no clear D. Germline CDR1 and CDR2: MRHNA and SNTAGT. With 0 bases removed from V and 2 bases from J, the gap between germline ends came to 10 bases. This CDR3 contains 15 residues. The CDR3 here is CASSDSFGGNYGYTF. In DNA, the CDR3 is TGTGCCAGCAGTGACTCGTTTGGTGGGAACTATGGCTACACCTTC.

The CDR3: CASSPTGFYEKLFF. CDR3 DNA: TGTGCCAGCAGCCCGACAGGGTTTTATGAAAAACTGTTTTTT. The rearrangement joins TRBV7-2 to TRBJ1-4; 7 bases agree with TRBD1. The CDR3 totals 14 residues. The germline V gene has CDR1 SGHTA and CDR2 FQGNSA. V lost 5 bases, J lost 6 bases, and 6 bases stayed unmatched.

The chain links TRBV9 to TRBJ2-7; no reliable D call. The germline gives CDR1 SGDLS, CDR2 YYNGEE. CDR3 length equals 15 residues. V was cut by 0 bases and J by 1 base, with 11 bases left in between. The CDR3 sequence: CASSVETARSYEQYF. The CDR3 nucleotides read TGTGCCAGCAGCGTAGAAACGGCTAGGTCCTACGAGCAGTACTTC.

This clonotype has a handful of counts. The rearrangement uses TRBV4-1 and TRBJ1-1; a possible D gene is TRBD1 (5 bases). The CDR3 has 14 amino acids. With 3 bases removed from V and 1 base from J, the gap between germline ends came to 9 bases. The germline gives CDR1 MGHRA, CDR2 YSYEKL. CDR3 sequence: CASSQGTPNTEAFF. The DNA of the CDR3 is TGCGCCAGCAGCCAGGGGACCCCGAACACTGAAGCTTTCTTT.

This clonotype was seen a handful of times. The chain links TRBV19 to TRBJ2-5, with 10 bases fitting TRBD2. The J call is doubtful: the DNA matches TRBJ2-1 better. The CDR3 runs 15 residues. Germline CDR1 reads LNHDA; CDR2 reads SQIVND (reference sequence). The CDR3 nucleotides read TGTGCCAGTAGTATTAGCGGGGGGAACTACAATGAGCAGTTCTTC. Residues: CASSISGGNYNEQFF.

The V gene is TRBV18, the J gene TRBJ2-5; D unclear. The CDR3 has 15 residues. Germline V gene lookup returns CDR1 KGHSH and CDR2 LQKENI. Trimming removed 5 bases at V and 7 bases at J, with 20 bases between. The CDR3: CASSDSSPAKWTQYF. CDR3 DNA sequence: TGTGCCAGCTCAGACTCGAGCCCGGCTAAGTGGACCCAGTACTTC.

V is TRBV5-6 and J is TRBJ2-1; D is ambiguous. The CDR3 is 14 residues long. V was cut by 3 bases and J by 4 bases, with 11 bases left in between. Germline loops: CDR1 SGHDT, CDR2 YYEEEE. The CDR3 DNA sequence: TGTGCCAGCAGCTCTGGCCTTAGATACAATGAGCAGTTCTTC. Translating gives CASSSGLRYNEQFF.

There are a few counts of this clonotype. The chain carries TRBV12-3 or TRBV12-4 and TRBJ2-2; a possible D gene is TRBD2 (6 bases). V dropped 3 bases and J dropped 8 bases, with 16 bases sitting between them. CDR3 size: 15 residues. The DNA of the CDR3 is TGTGCCAGCAGTTTTGGAAGCGGGCAAGGGGGGGAGCTGTTTTTT. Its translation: CASSFGSGQGGELFF.

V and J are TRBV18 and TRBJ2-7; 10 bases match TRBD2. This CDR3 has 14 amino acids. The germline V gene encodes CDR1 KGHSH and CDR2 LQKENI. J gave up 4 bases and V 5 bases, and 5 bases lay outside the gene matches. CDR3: CASSTSGMRYEQYF. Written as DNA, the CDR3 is TGTGCCAGCTCAACTAGCGGGATGAGGTACGAGCAGTACTTC.

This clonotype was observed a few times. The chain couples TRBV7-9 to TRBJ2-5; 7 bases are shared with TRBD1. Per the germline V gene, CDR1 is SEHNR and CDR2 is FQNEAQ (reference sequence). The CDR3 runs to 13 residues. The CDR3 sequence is CALDRALQETQYF. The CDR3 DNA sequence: TGTGCTCTTGACAGGGCGCTCCAAGAGACCCAGTACTTC.

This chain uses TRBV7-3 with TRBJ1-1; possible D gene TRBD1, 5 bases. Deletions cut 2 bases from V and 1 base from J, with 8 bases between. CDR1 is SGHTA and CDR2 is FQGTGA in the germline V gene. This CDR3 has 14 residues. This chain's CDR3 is CASSLWGTNTEAFF. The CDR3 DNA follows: TGTGCCAGCAGCTTATGGGGGACGAACACTGAAGCTTTCTTT.

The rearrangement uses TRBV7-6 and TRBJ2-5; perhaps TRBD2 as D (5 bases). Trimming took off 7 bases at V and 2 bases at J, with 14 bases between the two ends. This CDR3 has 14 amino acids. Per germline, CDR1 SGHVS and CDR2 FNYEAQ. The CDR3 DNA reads TGTGCCAGCAACCCCCCGGACTTACAAGAGACCCAGTACTTC. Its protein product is CASNPPDLQETQYF.